The 2 T cell receptor beta chains presented below share a single source sample, sequenced in a study of cytomegalovirus exposure and HLA in healthy donors. PCR was performed using 60 Vbeta and 13 Jbeta primers. Assay: immunoSEQ multiplex PCR; the TCRdb copy retains only in-frame clones and omits some. The data hold roughly 130,000 clones, with 65% to 90% observed a single time. The sample comprised PBMCs. The receptors shown here come from a young man in good health and CMV-seronegative.

The V and J genes are TRBV15 and TRBJ1-5; 10 nucleotides align to TRBD1. The germline CDR1 and CDR2 sequences are LNHNV and YYDKDF (reference sequence). The CDR3 loop spans 14 amino acids. V lost 4 bases, J lost 4 bases, and 1 base stayed unmatched. In DNA, the CDR3 is TGTGCCACCAGCAAGGGACAGGGGAATCAGCCCCAGCATTTT. It translates to CATSKGQGNQPQHF.

This clone was counted between two and nine times. This chain connects TRBV19 to TRBJ2-4; TRBD1 matches 7 bases. The junction had 10 bases not matched to a gene; V was cut back by 7 bases and J by 7 bases. The CDR3 covers 14 residues. In germline, CDR1 is LNHDA, CDR2 SQIVND (reference sequence). CDR3 loop: CASTGQAEVNIQYF. In DNA form, the CDR3 reads TGTGCCAGTACCGGACAGGCGGAAGTCAACATTCAGTACTTC.